These 20 T cell receptor beta chains came from one sample sequenced in a study of CXCR3-negative and CXCR3-positive naive CD8 T cells. General study results and limits: Naive CXCR3-positive cells had TRB CDR3s more hydrophobic than those of CXCR3-negative naive cells.

Which antigens these TCRs recognize remains unknown. Preparation of TRB cDNA libraries relied on 5' RACE carrying UMI labels. TCRdb processed the 5' RACE reads again and assigns one entry to each CDR3 protein, with no DNA. The sample's table shows tens of thousands of distinct CDR3 sequences. The source material was naive CXCR3+ CD8+ T cells from blood. Subset specified: CD45RO-CCR7+CD27+CD95- naive CD8+ T cells expressing CXCR3 (TNR3+). Every receptor here comes from a human donor in good health. Some clones in this sample may be carry-over from other donors' samples.

CDR3 in amino acids: CASSQDGPRDLNTGELFF. The chain has TRBV4-2 and TRBJ2-2; as DNA is missing, the TRBD2 call by TCRdb cannot be tested. Germline lookup yields CDR1 LGHNA and CDR2 YNFKEQ. CDR3 length: 18 residues.

The rearrangement links TRBV12-3 or TRBV12-4 to TRBJ2-3; TCRdb outputs TRBD1, but without DNA this stays unchecked. This CDR3 has 18 residues. CDR3 in amino acids: CASRSLGFGTGDTDTQYF.

The rearrangement links TRBV6-2 or TRBV6-3 to TRBJ2-5; lacking DNA, the TRBD1 call made by TCRdb goes unchecked. CDR1 MNHEY and CDR2 SVGEGT come from the germline V gene. The CDR3 consists of 14 residues. CDR3 sequence reads: CASSYLTGIETQYF.

J is TRBJ2-1 and V is TRBV6-2 or TRBV6-3; TCRdb selects TRBD1, and the lack of DNA leaves this call unchecked. The CDR3 has 16 residues. The germline V gene encodes CDR1 MNHEY and CDR2 SVGEGT. CDR3 protein: CASSYSVVQEYNEQFF.

The rearrangement links TRBV5-1 to TRBJ2-2; without DNA, the TCRdb call of TRBD2 cannot be checked. CDR1 and CDR2 from the germline V gene are SGHRS and YFSETQ. This CDR3 spans 16 amino acids. This CDR3 is CASSLRLAGVSGELFF.

CDR3 sequence: CASSIRTVGDEKLFF. The rearrangement uses TRBV7-9 and TRBJ1-4. Germline V gene lookup returns CDR1 SEHNR and CDR2 FQNEAQ (reference sequence). This CDR3 comprises 15 residues. The whole variable domain, filled in from reference TRBV7-9 and TRBJ1-4, reads DTGVSQNPRHKITKRGQNVTFRCDPISEHNRLYWYRQTLGQGPEFLTYFQNEAQLEKSRLLSDRFSAERPKGSFSTLEIQRTEQGDSAMYLCASSIRTVGDEKLFFGSGTQLSVL.

CDR3 protein: CASSSTTPLFEDYYEQYF. The chain joins TRBV6-5 to TRBJ2-7. The CDR3 is made up of 18 amino acids. Germline assignment: CDR1 MNHEY and CDR2 SVGAGI.

The genes are TRBV6-2 or TRBV6-3 and TRBJ2-7; TCRdb names TRBD1, which stays unverified in the absence of DNA. This CDR3 region has 12 residues. The germline V gene has CDR1 MNHEY and CDR2 SVGEGT. CDR3 region: CASSYAGAEQYF.

The chain couples TRBV19 to TRBJ2-1; without DNA, the TCRdb call of TRBD1 cannot be checked. The germline CDR1 and CDR2 sequences are LNHDA and SQIVND (reference sequence). This CDR3 comprises 14 residues. This chain's CDR3 is CASSYGQGYNEQFF.

This chain uses TRBV29-1 with TRBJ2-1; TCRdb selects TRBD2, and the lack of DNA leaves this call unchecked. The CDR3 length is 16 residues. Germline V CDR1 and CDR2: SQVTM, ANQGSEA. The CDR3 here is CSVQTLLAGVGNEQFF.

The CDR3 loop is CASSFPVQGAETYEQYF. The V and J genes are TRBV11-2 and TRBJ2-7; no DNA is available, so the TRBD1 call from TCRdb remains unchecked. Germline CDR1 is SGHAT and CDR2 is FQNNGV. The CDR3 spans 17 residues.

This chain links TRBV10-1 with TRBJ2-3; TCRdb's D call of TRBD1 is untestable without DNA. The V gene's germline CDR1 is WNHNN and CDR2 SYGVQD (reference sequence). CDR3 length equals 15 residues. CDR3 residues: CASSPGGVSTDTQYF.

The rearrangement uses TRBV27 and TRBJ2-7; TCRdb's D call, TRBD1, is unchecked because there is no DNA. CDR3 length equals 14 residues. Germline CDR1 reads MNHEY; CDR2 reads SMNVEV (reference sequence). The CDR3 region is CASSLSGQTYEQYF.

The chain uses TRBV9 and TRBJ2-7. Germline V gene sequence: CDR1 SGDLS, CDR2 YYNGEE. The CDR3 runs 12 residues. CDR3 in amino acids: CASSVGVYEQYF.

The J gene is TRBJ1-1, the V gene TRBV4-1. Germline CDR1 reads MGHRA; CDR2 reads YSYEKL. The CDR3 totals 15 residues. This CDR3 is CASSQDQRPNTEAFF.

The genes are TRBV7-6 and TRBJ2-1; TCRdb gives TRBD2 as the D gene, but with no DNA this cannot be confirmed. Germline values: CDR1 SGHVS, CDR2 FNYEAQ. The CDR3 loop spans 17 amino acids. CDR3 loop: CASSSALTSGTHNEQFF.

V is TRBV12-3 or TRBV12-4 and J is TRBJ1-1. CDR3 size: 12 residues. The CDR3 spells CASSPGSTEAFF.

This rearrangement joins TRBV9 to TRBJ2-1; the TRBD1 assignment by TCRdb is unverifiable without DNA. This CDR3 contains 15 residues. Germline loops: CDR1 SGDLS, CDR2 YYNGEE. CDR3 sequence reads: CASSPWDGDYNEQFF.

This chain joins TRBV20-1 and TRBJ2-3; TCRdb selects TRBD2, and the lack of DNA leaves this call unchecked. The length of the CDR3 is 16 residues. The germline gives CDR1 DFQATT, CDR2 SNEGSKA (reference sequence). This CDR3 is CSAKTTTSGYTDTQYF.

The chain is built from TRBV5-1 and TRBJ2-7; TCRdb picks TRBD2, but there is no DNA to check that call. This CDR3 is 16 amino acids long. Germline V CDR1 and CDR2: SGHRS, YFSETQ. The CDR3 spells CASSLELAGRLSEQYF.